This TCR beta chain was sequenced for a study of T cells in Graves' hyperthyroidism and ophthalmopathy. TCR beta CDR3 sequences were amplified from RNA transcripts. HTBI primers were employed in a first-round RT-PCR of the TCR CDR3. TCRdb processed the multiplex PCR reads anew with MiXCR; each CDR3 protein has one entry. The sample has under 550,000 distinct CDR3 sequences, approximately 20% seen once. Germline CDR1 reads LGHDT; CDR2 reads YNNKEL (reference sequence). Trimming shortened V by 1 base and J by 1 base, and 4 bases separated the two germline ends. The CDR3 extends over 13 amino acids. This clonotype was seen repeatedly, ten times or more.

The sample was blood. This sequence originates from a man aged 35-49 years with Graves' ophthalmopathy. The J gene is TRBJ2-5, the V gene TRBV3-1; D is undetermined. CDR3 protein: CASSQVFQETQYF. The CDR3 DNA reads as TGTGCCAGCAGCCAAGTGTTCCAAGAGACCCAGTACTTC.